This T cell receptor beta chain was recovered during a study of blood T cells in healthy people across ages. PCR was performed a second time for about 6 to 12 cycles using a sample-barcoded 5' primer and a J-beta primer mix. The template-switch adaptor, which had 12 random nucleotides, put a tag on each cDNA molecule. TCRdb re-called the 5' RACE reads through MiXCR, storing one row per CDR3 protein. This sample yields around 900,000 distinct CDR3 sequences, of which roughly half are seen a single time; over 20% belongs to the top ten. Concerning this clonotype: Its antigen is undetermined.

Germline V gene data show CDR1 as SGHRS and CDR2 as YFSETQ. There are 16 residues in the CDR3. Deletions cut 0 bases from V and 6 bases from J, with 16 bases between. General study findings and limits: Since the PBMCs were unsorted, naive and antigen-experienced cells could not be conclusively compared.

V usage is TRBV5-1 and J usage is TRBJ2-1; the D gene is possibly TRBD2 (6 bases). The receptor was derived from an older woman in good health. The sample taken for sequencing was blood. CDR3 amino acids: CASSLAPLEGSNEQFF. CDR3 bases: TGCGCCAGCAGCTTGGCCCCCCTGGAGGGTAGCAATGAGCAGTTCTTC.